This passage covers 2 T cell receptor beta chains from one sample sequenced in a study of blood T cell repertoires in COVID-19. Libraries were prepared by immunoSEQ multiplex PCR; TCRdb keeps only in-frame clonotypes and omits some of them. The repertoire holds over 200,000 clones, with about 91% as singletons. Source material: peripheral blood. All receptors come from a man aged 25-45 years with acute or convalescent COVID-19.

The genes are TRBV18 and TRBJ1-2; no clear D. Trimming took off 7 bases at V and 3 bases at J, with 15 bases between the two ends. This CDR3 spans 14 amino acids. The V gene's germline CDR1 is KGHSH and CDR2 LQKENI. CDR3 sequence reads: CASLRDYRHYGYTF. CDR3 nucleotide sequence: TGTGCCAGCTTAAGAGACTACCGGCACTATGGCTACACCTTC.

Concerning this clone: Because the CDR3's place on the DNA is in doubt, the DNA is left out and the CDR3 is given as listed by TCRdb. J is TRBJ2-1 and V is TRBV29-1; TRBD2 is taken as the D call from the table, unchecked against the DNA. The CDR3 totals 18 residues, both ends included. Germline V CDR1 and CDR2: SQVTM, ANQGSEA. The CDR3 reads CSFGPGTSGRWGVGEQFF.